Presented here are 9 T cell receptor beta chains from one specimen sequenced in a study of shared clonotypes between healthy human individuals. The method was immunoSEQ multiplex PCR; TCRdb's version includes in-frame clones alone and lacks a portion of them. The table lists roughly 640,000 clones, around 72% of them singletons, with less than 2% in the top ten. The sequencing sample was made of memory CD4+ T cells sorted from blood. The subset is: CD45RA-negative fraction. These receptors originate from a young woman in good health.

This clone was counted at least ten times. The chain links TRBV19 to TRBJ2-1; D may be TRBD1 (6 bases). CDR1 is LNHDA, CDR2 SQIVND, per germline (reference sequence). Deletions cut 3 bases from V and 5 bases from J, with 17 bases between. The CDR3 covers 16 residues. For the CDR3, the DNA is TGTGCCAGTAGTATTCAGGGGCTAGCCGAAAACAATGAGCAGTTCTTC. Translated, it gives CASSIQGLAENNEQFF.

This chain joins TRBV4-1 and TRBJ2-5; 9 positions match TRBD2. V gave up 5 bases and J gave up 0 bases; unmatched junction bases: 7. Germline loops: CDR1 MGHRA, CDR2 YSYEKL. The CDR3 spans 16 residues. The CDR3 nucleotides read TGCGCCAGCAGCTCCCAGCGGGAGGTCGACCAAGAGACCCAGTACTTC. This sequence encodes CASSSQREVDQETQYF.

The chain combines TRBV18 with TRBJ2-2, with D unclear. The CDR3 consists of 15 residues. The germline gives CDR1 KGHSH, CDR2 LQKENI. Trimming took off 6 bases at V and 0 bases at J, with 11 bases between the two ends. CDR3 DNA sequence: TGTGCCAGCTCTCTGGACGGCCCGAACACCGGGGAGCTGTTTTTT. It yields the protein CASSLDGPNTGELFF.

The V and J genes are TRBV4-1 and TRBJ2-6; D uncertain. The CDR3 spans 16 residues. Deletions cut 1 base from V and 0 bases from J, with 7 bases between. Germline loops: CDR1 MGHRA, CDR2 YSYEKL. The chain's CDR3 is CASSQAYRSGANVLTF. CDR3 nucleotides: TGCGCCAGCAGCCAAGCATACCGCTCTGGGGCCAACGTCCTGACTTTC.

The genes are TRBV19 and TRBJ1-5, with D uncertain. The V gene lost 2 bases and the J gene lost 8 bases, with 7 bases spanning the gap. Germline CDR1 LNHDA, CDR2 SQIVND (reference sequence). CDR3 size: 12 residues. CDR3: CASSITGKPQHF. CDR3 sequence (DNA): TGTGCCAGTAGTATAACGGGGAAGCCCCAGCATTTT.

CDR3: CASSSFHEQYF. CDR3 DNA sequence: TGTGCCAGCAGCTCGTTCCACGAGCAGTACTTC. The chain joins TRBV7-6 to TRBJ2-7; D gene unclear. Looked up from germline, CDR1 is SGHVS and CDR2 is FNYEAQ. The CDR3 is made up of 11 amino acids. V was clipped by 4 bases and J by 5 bases, with 6 bases between them.

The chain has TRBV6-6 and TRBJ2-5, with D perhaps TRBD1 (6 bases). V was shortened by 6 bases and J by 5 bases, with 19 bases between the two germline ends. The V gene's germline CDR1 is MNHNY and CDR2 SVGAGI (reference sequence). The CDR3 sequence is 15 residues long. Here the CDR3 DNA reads TGTGCCAGCAGGACCGGGACATTAGGCGCGGAGACCCAGTACTTC. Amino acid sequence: CASRTGTLGAETQYF.

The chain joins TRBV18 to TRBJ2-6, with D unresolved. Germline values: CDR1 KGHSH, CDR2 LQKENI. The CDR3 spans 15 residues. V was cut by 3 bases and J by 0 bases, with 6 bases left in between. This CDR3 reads CASSPESSGANVLTF. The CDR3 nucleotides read TGTGCCAGCTCACCCGAGAGCTCTGGGGCCAACGTCCTGACTTTC. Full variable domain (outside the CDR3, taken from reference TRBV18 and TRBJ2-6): NAGVMQNPRHLVRRRGQEARLRCSPMKGHSHVYWYRQLPEEGLKFMVYLQKENIIDESGMPKERFSAEFPKEGPSILRIQQVVRGDSAAYFCASSPESSGANVLTFGAGSRLTVL.

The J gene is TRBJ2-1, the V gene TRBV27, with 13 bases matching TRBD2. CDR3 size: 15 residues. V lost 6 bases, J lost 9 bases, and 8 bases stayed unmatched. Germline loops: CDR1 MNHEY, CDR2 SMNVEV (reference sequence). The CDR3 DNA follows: TGTGCCAGCAGAATACTAGCGGGAGGGCCACCTGAGCAGTTCTTC. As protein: CASRILAGGPPEQFF.